Shown below are 22 T cell receptor beta chains from a single sample sequenced in a study of blood T cells in healthy people across ages. Next came a second PCR, run for about 7 to 12 cycles, which used a sample-barcoded 5' primer along with a J-beta primer mix. In TCRdb, the 5' RACE reads were re-called with MiXCR into one record per CDR3 protein. The data contain around 800,000 distinct CDR3 sequences, 62% of them singletons. The sequenced sample was blood. These receptors were obtained from a man aged 25 to 45 in good health.

The CDR3 nucleotides read TGTGCCAGCAGCGAAAGGGACTTCTATGGCTACACCTTC. Protein sequence: CASSERDFYGYTF. The rearrangement uses TRBV27 and TRBJ1-2, with D possibly matching TRBD1 (5 bases). The germline V gene has CDR1 MNHEY and CDR2 SMNVEV (reference sequence). Trimming took 6 bases from V and 4 from J, leaving 12 bases between them. CDR3 size: 13 residues.

J is TRBJ2-3 and V is TRBV11-2; D call uncertain. The CDR3 is 14 amino acids. Trimming took 1 base from V and 9 from J, leaving 14 bases between them. Germline CDR1 is SGHAT and CDR2 is FQNNGV. CDR3 loop: CASSLGYSIPTQYF. The CDR3 DNA reads TGTGCCAGCAGCTTAGGTTACTCTATACCCACGCAGTATTTT. Combining the CDR3 with reference TRBV11-2 and TRBJ2-3 gives the whole variable domain EAGVAQSPRYKIIEKRQSVAFWCNPISGHATLYWYQQILGQGPKLLIQFQNNGVVDDSQLPKDRFSAERLKGVDSTLKIQPAKLEDSAVYLCASSLGYSIPTQYFGPGTRLTVL.

This clonotype was counted at least ten times. The chain couples TRBV6-1 to TRBJ2-1, with TRBD2 matching 7 bases. This CDR3 region has 15 residues. V lost 2 bases and J lost 6; bases outside the gene matches: 7. Germline V gene data show CDR1 as MNHNS and CDR2 as SASEGT. As DNA, the CDR3 is TGTGCCAGCAGTGAAATCGCTGGGGAGGGCAATGAGCAGTTCTTC. Translation: CASSEIAGEGNEQFF.

The chain is built from TRBV28 and TRBJ1-1, with D possibly matching TRBD1 (5 bases). Germline CDR1 is MDHEN and CDR2 is SYDVKM. Trimming cost V 4 bases and J 1 base, with 13 bases left between them. The CDR3 has 15 amino acids. The CDR3 coding sequence is TGTGCCAGCAGTTCCCCGACAGCCTCGAACACTGAAGCTTTCTTT. Translation gives CASSSPTASNTEAFF. The full variable domain, its missing parts supplied by reference TRBV28 and TRBJ1-1, is DVKVTQSSRYLVKRTGEKVFLECVQDMDHENMFWYRQDPGLGLRLIYFSYDVKMKEKGDIPEGYSVSREKKERFSLILESASTNQTSMYLCASSSPTASNTEAFFGQGTRLTVV.

To note about this clonotype: At one end, the junction sequence differs from germline, possibly due to a read error. The J gene is TRBJ2-7, the V gene TRBV9; TRBD1 matches at 8 bases. This CDR3 is built from 14 residues. The germline V gene encodes CDR1 SGDLS and CDR2 YYNGEE. CDR3 in amino acids: CASNVGGTGYEQYF. As DNA, the CDR3 is TGTGCCAGCAACGTAGGCGGGACAGGCTACGAGCAGTACTTC.

The chain links TRBV9 to TRBJ2-7, with 8 nucleotides matching TRBD2. V gave up 3 bases and J gave up 2 bases; unmatched junction bases: 10. There are 16 residues in the CDR3. Germline V gives CDR1 SGDLS, CDR2 YYNGEE. This chain's CDR3 is CASSANRGGTTYEQYF. As DNA, the CDR3 is TGTGCCAGCAGCGCAAACCGGGGGGGCACTACCTACGAGCAGTACTTC.

The rearrangement links TRBV4-3 to TRBJ2-5; a weak D match, TRBD2 (5 bases). Germline CDR1 is LGHNA and CDR2 is YSLEER. CDR3 length: 16 amino acids. V lost 1 base, J lost 1 base, and 13 bases lay in between. The chain's CDR3 is CASSQVVRGLQETQYF. CDR3 bases: TGCGCCAGCAGCCAAGTGGTCAGAGGGCTCCAAGAGACCCAGTACTTC.

This clonotype was counted between two and nine times. The V and J genes are TRBV20-1 and TRBJ2-1; the D is unclear. The germline V and J ends were trimmed by 3 bases and 9 bases, with 6 bases remaining between them. Germline lookup yields CDR1 DFQATT and CDR2 SNEGSKA (reference sequence). The CDR3 has 10 residues. CDR3 in DNA: TGCAGTGCTAGCATTACTGAGCAGTTCTTC. Translation: CSASITEQFF.

The CDR3 loop is CASSPRSGEGTGELFF. The DNA of the CDR3 is TGTGCCAGCAGCCCCCGAAGCGGGGAGGGCACCGGGGAGCTGTTTTTT. This rearrangement joins TRBV11-3 to TRBJ2-2; 7 nucleotides agree with TRBD2. This CDR3 comprises 16 residues. Losses at the gene ends were 5 bases for V and 4 bases for J; bases not matched to a gene: 10. CDR1 SGHNT and CDR2 YENEEA come from the germline V gene. The whole variable domain, remainder taken from reference TRBV11-3 and TRBJ2-2, is EAGVVQSPRYKIIEKKQPVAFWCNPISGHNTLYWYLQNLGQGPELLIRYENEEAVDDSQLPKDRFSAERLKGVDSTLKIQPAELGDSAVYLCASSPRSGEGTGELFFGEGSRLTVL.

The chain is built from TRBV10-3 and TRBJ2-5; D is ambiguous. The CDR3 consists of 13 residues. The V gene's germline CDR1 is ENHRY and CDR2 SYGVKD. V lost 3 bases to trimming and J lost 5 bases, with 10 bases between them. Written as DNA, the CDR3 is TGTGCCATCAGTGACCAAGGGATTGAGACCCAGTACTTC. This encodes CAISDQGIETQYF.

The chain joins TRBV11-1 to TRBJ2-1; 7 nucleotides match TRBD1. This CDR3 is 18 amino acids long. CDR1 SGHAT and CDR2 FQDESV come from the germline V gene (reference sequence). J lost 0 bases, V lost 5 bases, and 13 bases had no gene match. CDR3 DNA sequence: TGTGCCAGCAGCGGGACCCGGACAGGCATAACCTCCTACAATGAGCAGTTCTTC. Protein product: CASSGTRTGITSYNEQFF.

The J gene is TRBJ2-7, the V gene TRBV6-5, with 10 nucleotides matching TRBD1. CDR1 is MNHEY, CDR2 SVGAGI, per germline. V was clipped by 7 bases and J by 2 bases; unmatched bases: 5. The CDR3 length is 14 residues. The chain's CDR3 is CASTDGTGAYEQYF. The CDR3, as DNA: TGTGCCAGCACCGACGGGACAGGGGCCTACGAGCAGTACTTC.

The rearrangement uses TRBV7-2 and TRBJ2-5, with D possibly being TRBD1 (6 bases). The CDR3 contains 15 residues. Germline CDR1 SGHTA, CDR2 FQGNSA. The germline V and J ends were trimmed by 5 bases and 5 bases, with 18 bases remaining between them. CDR3 amino acids: CASSPGRGGGETQYF. The CDR3 DNA follows: TGTGCCAGCAGCCCAGGACGAGGGGGTGGGGAGACCCAGTACTTC.

This chain uses TRBV4-2 with TRBJ2-2; no firm D call. Trimming shortened V by 3 bases and J by 0 bases, and 5 bases separated the two germline ends. Germline CDR1 reads LGHNA; CDR2 reads YNFKEQ. The CDR3 has 14 residues. The CDR3 protein is CASSQTANTGELFF. The CDR3 DNA reads as TGTGCCAGCAGCCAGACTGCGAACACCGGGGAGCTGTTTTTT.

This sequence joins TRBV4-2 and TRBJ1-5; tentative D call: TRBD1 (6 bases). Trimming cost V 4 bases and J 4 bases, with 14 bases left between them. The CDR3 spans 15 residues. The germline V gene has CDR1 LGHNA and CDR2 YNFKEQ. The CDR3 protein is CASSLERGQNQPQHF. CDR3 bases: TGTGCCAGCAGCCTCGAACGCGGACAGAATCAGCCCCAGCATTTT.

V is TRBV5-1 and J is TRBJ2-1; 8 bases line up with TRBD2. In germline, CDR1 is SGHRS, CDR2 YFSETQ. The V gene end was trimmed by 4 bases and the J gene end by 6 bases; junction bases not matched to a gene: 0. The CDR3 has 12 amino acids. The CDR3 DNA sequence: TGCGCCAGCAGCGCGGGGGGCAATGAGCAGTTCTTC. This encodes CASSAGGNEQFF.

The chain carries TRBV3-1 and TRBJ2-7, with D perhaps matching TRBD2 (5 bases). The CDR3 loop spans 17 amino acids. Germline loops: CDR1 LGHDT, CDR2 YNNKEL (reference sequence). V lost 1 base and J lost 0, with 16 bases in between. CDR3 residues: CASSQVNRGPDSYEQYF. For the CDR3, the DNA is TGTGCCAGCAGCCAAGTGAACCGCGGGCCTGACTCCTACGAGCAGTACTTC.

V is TRBV2 and J is TRBJ2-4; D possibly corresponds to TRBD2 (5 bases). The end of the DNA is better explained by TRBJ2-7, so the J call may be wrong. Germline CDR1 and CDR2: SNHLY and FYNNEI. CDR3 length: 14 amino acids. The CDR3 coding sequence is TGTGCCAGCAGTGAGGCGCTCGGGGTCTACGAGCAGTACTTC. It specifies CASSEALGVYEQYF.

The chain links TRBV29-1 to TRBJ2-3; D might be TRBD2 (5 bases). CDR3 length equals 16 residues. The V gene's germline CDR1 is SQVTM and CDR2 ANQGSEA. The V and J ends lost 2 bases and 0 bases respectively, with 15 bases between them. CDR3 amino acids: CSVESLGVTSTDTQYF. In nucleotides, the CDR3 is TGCAGCGTTGAATCGCTCGGGGTAACTAGCACAGATACGCAGTATTTT.

As concerns this clonotype: The DNA is omitted, as the CDR3 cannot be located on it reliably, and the CDR3 follows TCRdb's listing. The chain carries TRBV12-3 or TRBV12-4 and TRBJ2-4. The CDR3 contains 11 residues when both ends are counted. The CDR3 sequence is CASSTSVTQYF.

V and J are TRBV9 and TRBJ2-1, with a weak D call TRBD1 (5 bases). The CDR3 contains 14 residues. Germline CDR1 and CDR2: SGDLS and YYNGEE. Between the trimmed V and J ends, which lost 0 bases and 8 bases, there was a span of 12 bases. The CDR3 reads CASSVGGRADEQFF. In DNA form, the CDR3 reads TGTGCCAGCAGCGTAGGCGGCAGGGCTGATGAGCAGTTCTTC.

This clonotype was observed a few times. The chain has TRBV6-2 or TRBV6-3 and TRBJ2-3; D is uncertain. CDR1 and CDR2 (germline): MNHEY, SVGEGT. V was trimmed by 9 bases and J by 2 bases, leaving 9 bases between them. The CDR3 runs 12 residues. CDR3 nucleotide sequence: TGTGCCAGTTCTGATCTCACAGATACGCAGTATTTT. Protein: CASSDLTDTQYF.